This T cell receptor beta chain is drawn from a study of T cell repertoires in cytomegalovirus infection. Study conclusions and caveats: Carriers of CMV plus the relevant HLA were identified by cumulative public TCR beta family frequency.

With respect to this clonotype: Antigen specificity is unknown.

The V and J ends lost 5 bases and 0 bases, in that order; junction bases with no gene match: 7. This CDR3 region has 15 residues. The V gene's germline CDR1 is MDHEN and CDR2 SYDVKM. MiXCR, run by TCRdb on the reads, gives a single entry per CDR3 protein. The table lists more than 500,000 distinct CDR3 sequences, 16% of them singletons. Sequencing was performed on CD8+ T cells from PBMCs. This TCR derives from a human donor in good health (CMV status not recorded). Some clones in this sample may be carry-over from other donors' samples. V usage is TRBV28 and J usage is TRBJ2-7; TRBD1 matches at 7 bases. CDR3 sequence reads: CASSVTGSSSYEQYF. CDR3 nucleotides: TGTGCCAGCAGTGTGACAGGGTCGAGCTCCTACGAGCAGTACTTC.